This TCR beta chain was profiled in a study of T cell responses to AZD1222 COVID-19 vaccine listed by TCRdb under 2021. As for the study more broadly: Because spike-specific TCR depth and breadth did not differ between the two schedules, AZD1222 recipients who got a second dose at roughly 4 weeks were pooled with those who got a second dose at roughly 12 weeks. A total of 230 or so trial participants underwent TCR sequencing, of whom 207 received two doses of AZD1222 and some 25 received two doses of the MenACWY control vaccine. Enrollment into the trials was organized by age into subgroups of 18-55, 56-69 and 70-plus years, and those subgroups contained about 150, 27 and 61 TCR-sequenced participants, respectively. The research as a whole found: Conclusions about previously exposed vaccinees were limited because only a handful of AZD1222 recipients were SARS-CoV-2 seropositive at baseline. Because no samples from the day 14 peak response were available, repertoires could be characterized only after the peak T cell response. Participants were mostly white British and included more females than males, and it was suggested by the authors that clonal diversity may have been underestimated. Spike-specific TCR breadth and depth rose significantly after two AZD1222 doses compared with day 0 and with MenACWY recipients. Vaccine-associated CD4 TCRs spanned the whole spike protein, with dominant responses in regions 160-218 and 743-854. Reportedly, almost half of the unique spike-specific TCRs recognized epitopes lying outside the regions that are mutated in the B.1.351 and B.1.1.7 variants. The 56-69-year group was small, and its depth increase did not reach significance, likely because of low power.

V is trimmed back by 3 bases and J by 7 bases, and the junction contains 9 bases that no gene match accounts for. Including the terminal cysteine and phenylalanine, the CDR3 comprises 15 residues. The only DNA kept is the CDR3, 45 bases in frame from the first base. The germline V gene (reference sequence) sets CDR1 to LNHDA and CDR2 to SQIVND. The CDR3 regions of human TCRbeta chains were analyzed by immunosequencing. As for the authors' bioinformatics: TCRs in the repertoires were matched against a reference library of SARS-CoV-2-specific TCRs that had been generated with the MIRA antigen-specificity platform. Breadth meant the fraction of unique TCRs that were SARS-CoV-2-associated, whereas depth meant the fraction of total T cells that were SARS-CoV-2-associated. Using the MIRA data, each spike-specific TCR was mapped to the spike region that the TCR reacts to and placed in a CD4 or CD8 class. Log10-transformed breadth and depth values were compared by one-way ANOVA with Sidak's multiple comparisons tests. TCRdb's version of the immuneACCESS table is confined to in-frame rearrangements and falls short of the full clone set. An unresolved V gene accounts for under half of the shortfall where checked; the remainder is of unknown origin. V and J calls and clone size follow that table, whereas D and trimming were derived from the DNA. Present in this sample are about 130,000 clones, 75% to 90% of which were seen just once. Roughly 5.4% of the sample lies in the top ten.

According to the study, the label for this sample's time point signals: baseline before first vaccination. Vaccinee samples came from UK trials COV001 and COV002, including a single-blind randomized controlled phase 2/3 trial of AZD1222 (ChAdOx1 nCoV-19) in healthy adults. For TCRbeta chain sequencing, PBMC samples from trial participants were taken at day 0 and at day 28 after the second dose. For this clone: Its antigen target is currently unknown. No base quality values were provided; no much bigger clone lies one nucleotide off.

This receptor was taken from an adult in good health. The chain uses TRBV19 and TRBJ2-3; 8 junctional bases match TRBD2. The sample was peripheral blood, taken on day 0 of AZD1222 vaccination. CDR3 sequence: CASSISGGWGNTQYF. The bases read TGTGCCAGTAGTATCAGCGGGGGTTGGGGTAATACGCAGTATTTT.